These 21 T cell receptor beta chains were sequenced from one sample in a study of blood T cell repertoires in COVID-19. The repertoire was sequenced with immunoSEQ multiplex PCR; TCRdb's copy has only in-frame clones and lacks some. The sample comprises 250,000 to 300,000 clones, approximately 92% of which are singletons, and more than 0.95% rests with the top ten. Input material: PBMCs or T cells enriched from blood (not recorded which). All receptors come from a woman between 25 and 40 years old who had recovered from COVID-19.

The CDR3 here is CSVGRTGRRDTEAFF. As DNA, the CDR3 is TGCAGCGTTGGTAGGACAGGGCGGAGGGACACTGAAGCTTTCTTT. The J gene is TRBJ1-1, the V gene TRBV29-1, with 8 bases lining up with TRBD1. CDR3 length: 15 residues. Losses at the gene ends were 4 bases for V and 3 bases for J; bases not matched to a gene: 10. Germline assignment: CDR1 SQVTM and CDR2 ANQGSEA.

V gene TRBV24-1 combines with J gene TRBJ2-5, with D perhaps TRBD2 (5 bases). The V end lost 7 bases, the J end lost 2 bases, and 13 bases lay between the germline ends. Germline values: CDR1 KGHDR, CDR2 SFDVKD. The CDR3 is 14 residues long. The CDR3 here is CATRGDTPQETQYF. In DNA, the CDR3 is TGTGCCACCAGGGGAGACACCCCACAAGAGACCCAGTACTTC.

The chain is built from TRBV24-1 and TRBJ1-2, with D unclear. Trimming stripped 4 bases from V and 5 bases from J, with 16 bases between. This CDR3 region has 15 residues. Germline V CDR1 and CDR2: KGHDR, SFDVKD. CDR3 residues: CATSDKESIPYGYTF. The CDR3 coding sequence is TGTGCCACCAGTGACAAGGAGTCAATCCCTTATGGCTACACCTTC.

The chain combines TRBV5-5 with TRBJ2-3; weak D call: TRBD1 (6 bases). The CDR3 has 14 residues. The V end lost 4 bases, the J end lost 1 base, and 10 bases lay between the germline ends. CDR1 SGHKS and CDR2 YYEKEE come from the germline V gene (reference sequence). CDR3 nucleotides: TGTGCCAGCAGCCTGGACAGCCGCACAGATACGCAGTATTTT. As protein: CASSLDSRTDTQYF.

This sequence joins TRBV7-9 and TRBJ2-2, with 9 bases aligning to TRBD1. Germline V gives CDR1 SEHNR, CDR2 FQNEAQ (reference sequence). After removal of 5 bases from V and 5 bases from J, the junction contained 9 bases not matched to a gene. CDR3 length: 16 amino acids. The chain's CDR3 is CASSTYRGRKTGELFF. The CDR3 DNA sequence: TGTGCCAGCAGCACTTACAGGGGGCGGAAGACCGGGGAGCTGTTTTTT.

The chain has TRBV9 and TRBJ2-7; D gene ambiguous. The CDR3 is made up of 14 amino acids. Germline values: CDR1 SGDLS, CDR2 YYNGEE. Trimming pared 2 bases from V and 0 bases from J, leaving 9 bases between. The CDR3 loop is CASSVIPSSYEQYF. DNA for the CDR3: TGTGCCAGCAGCGTGATTCCTAGCTCCTACGAGCAGTACTTC.

This clone is a singleton in its sample. J is TRBJ2-1 and V is TRBV5-8; possibly TRBD1 for D (7 bases). The V and J ends lost 2 bases and 6 bases respectively, with 21 bases between them. The V gene's germline CDR1 is SGHTS and CDR2 YDEGEE. The CDR3 covers 17 residues. In nucleotides, the CDR3 is TGTGCCAGCAGCTTAAAGACCGGGACAGTCGGGGGCAATGAGCAGTTCTTC. Translation gives CASSLKTGTVGGNEQFF.

The genes are TRBV29-1 and TRBJ2-7; D is unresolved. The CDR3 has 13 residues. CDR1 SQVTM and CDR2 ANQGSEA come from the germline V gene. V gave up 0 bases and J gave up 0 bases, with 6 bases separating them. The CDR3 loop reads CSVEDNYSYEQYF. CDR3 bases: TGCAGCGTTGAAGACAACTACTCCTACGAGCAGTACTTC.

The V call is TRBV7-3, the J call TRBJ2-1; no reliable D call. V was shortened by 0 bases and J by 0 bases, with 9 bases between the two germline ends. This CDR3 spans 16 amino acids. CDR1 is SGHTA, CDR2 FQGTGA, per germline. DNA of the CDR3: TGTGCCAGCAGCTTAACCCCGGTGAGCTCCTACAATGAGCAGTTCTTC. It translates to CASSLTPVSSYNEQFF.

This chain links TRBV4-1 with TRBJ1-5; no clear D gene. The CDR3 spans 13 residues. Germline CDR1 MGHRA, CDR2 YSYEKL. Trimming left V 2 bases short and J 7 bases short, with 9 bases between. The CDR3 spells CASSQQDWQPQHF. CDR3 nucleotide sequence: TGCGCCAGCAGCCAACAGGACTGGCAGCCCCAGCATTTT.

The chain links TRBV11-2 to TRBJ1-3, with 8 bases identical to TRBD1. This CDR3 spans 15 amino acids. Germline V gene data show CDR1 as SGHAT and CDR2 as FQNNGV. The CDR3 protein is CARPRGLKSGNTIYF. The CDR3 DNA reads as TGTGCGCGCCCCAGGGGGCTCAAGTCTGGAAACACCATATATTTT.

The genes are TRBV4-3 and TRBJ2-7; 8 bases agree with TRBD2. The ends lost 4 bases at V and 0 bases at J; junction bases unmatched: 2. Germline assignment: CDR1 LGHNA and CDR2 YSLEER. This CDR3 is built from 14 residues. For the CDR3, the DNA is TGCGCCAGCAGCCTAGCGGGAACCTCCTACGAGCAGTACTTC. Translation: CASSLAGTSYEQYF.

This clone was seen only once. V is TRBV2 and J is TRBJ1-2; tentative D call: TRBD1 (5 bases). Trimming pared 7 bases from V and 2 bases from J, leaving 17 bases between. CDR1 is SNHLY, CDR2 FYNNEI, per germline. The CDR3 sequence is 15 residues long. The CDR3 nucleotides are TGTGCCAGCACCTCGACAGAAGGGTGGAACTATGGCTACACCTTC. This codes for CASTSTEGWNYGYTF.

The chain is built from TRBV5-5 and TRBJ2-7, with 9 bases fitting TRBD1. The CDR3 consists of 16 residues. Germline CDR1 is SGHKS and CDR2 is YYEKEE (reference sequence). Trimming cost V 4 bases and J 4 bases; bases outside gene matches: 12. In nucleotides, the CDR3 is TGTGCCAGCAGCGCGTTGACGGGACAGGGATCATACGAGCAGTACTTC. It encodes CASSALTGQGSYEQYF.

The J gene is TRBJ1-2, the V gene TRBV19; no clear D gene. Germline V gives CDR1 LNHDA, CDR2 SQIVND (reference sequence). This CDR3 is built from 14 residues. Trimming shortened V by 10 bases and J by 0 bases, and 15 bases separated the two germline ends. The DNA of the CDR3 is TGTGCCACGAGCGCGGAGCCCGCTAACTATGGCTACACCTTC. Translated: CATSAEPANYGYTF.

J is TRBJ1-5 and V is TRBV7-9; D might be TRBD1 (5 bases). Germline V gives CDR1 SEHNR, CDR2 FQNEAQ (reference sequence). Trimming took 1 base from V and 6 from J, leaving 13 bases between them. The CDR3 runs 15 residues. This CDR3 reads CASSLGGGIGQPQHF. DNA of the CDR3: TGTGCCAGCAGCTTAGGTGGGGGGATCGGTCAGCCCCAGCATTTT. The variable domain in full, with the rest retrieved from reference TRBV7-9 and TRBJ1-5, is DTGVSQNPRHKITKRGQNVTFRCDPISEHNRLYWYRQTLGQGPEFLTYFQNEAQLEKSRLLSDRFSAERPKGSFSTLEIQRTEQGDSAMYLCASSLGGGIGQPQHFGDGTRLSIL.

The CDR3 DNA follows: TGTGCCAGCAGTTTTAACCAGGGGGCTCAGCCCCAGCATTTT. It yields the protein CASSFNQGAQPQHF. The chain uses TRBV27 and TRBJ1-5; 8 nucleotides agree with TRBD1. CDR1 and CDR2 (germline): MNHEY, SMNVEV (reference sequence). The length of the CDR3 is 14 residues. J lost 6 bases, V lost 3 bases, and 4 bases had no gene match.

This chain connects TRBV10-1 to TRBJ1-5; weak D call: TRBD1 (6 bases). The CDR3 extends over 15 amino acids. Germline V gene data show CDR1 as WNHNN and CDR2 as SYGVQD (reference sequence). V lost 5 bases and J 0 bases, leaving 11 bases between the germline ends. Here the CDR3 DNA reads TGCGCCAGCAGTTCAGGGGTCCATAGCAATCAGCCCCAGCATTTT. Translation gives CASSSGVHSNQPQHF.

The chain links TRBV6-2 or TRBV6-3 to TRBJ2-7, with a possible D match to TRBD1 (5 bases). The CDR3 totals 13 residues. In germline, CDR1 is MNHEY, CDR2 SVGEGT. Trimming cost V 5 bases and J 3 bases, with 11 bases left between them. In DNA, the CDR3 is TGTGCCAGCAGTCAGAGTCAGGGCTACGAGCAGTACTTC. This translates into CASSQSQGYEQYF.

The chain uses TRBV28 and TRBJ2-5; perhaps TRBD2 as D (7 bases). This CDR3 spans 15 amino acids. CDR1 is MDHEN and CDR2 is SYDVKM in the germline V gene. V gave up 5 bases and J gave up 4 bases, with 17 bases separating them. This CDR3 reads CASSPGRGGAETQYF. The CDR3 region has the DNA TGTGCCAGCAGTCCCGGTAGGGGGGGCGCAGAGACCCAGTACTTC.

The genes are TRBV28 and TRBJ2-1, with TRBD2 matching over 9 bases. The CDR3 is 14 residues long. Trimming took 2 bases from V and 7 from J; bases not matched to a gene: 3. Germline V CDR1 and CDR2: MDHEN, SYDVKM. In DNA form, the CDR3 reads TGTGCCAGCAGTTTAGGCGGGAGGGCAAATGAGCAGTTCTTC. Encoded protein: CASSLGGRANEQFF. Combining the CDR3 with reference TRBV28 and TRBJ2-1 gives the whole variable domain DVKVTQSSRYLVKRTGEKVFLECVQDMDHENMFWYRQDPGLGLRLIYFSYDVKMKEKGDIPEGYSVSREKKERFSLILESASTNQTSMYLCASSLGGRANEQFFGPGTRLTVL.